This T cell receptor beta chain was identified during a study of radiotherapy plus CTLA-4 blockade in lung cancer (dated by TCRdb to the late 2010s). In terms of the full investigation: Objective responses occurred in 18% of enrolled patients, and about 30% achieved disease control.

In this study, focal radiation therapy paired with CTLA-4 blockade (ipilimumab) was tested in patients who had chemo-refractory metastatic non-small-cell lung cancer. The library was prepared using the immunoSEQ multiplex PCR assay. Not all clones reach the TCRdb copy of this immuneACCESS table, which keeps in-frame sequences only. Checked studies attribute under half of the gap to unresolved V genes and leave the rest unexplained. The sample table records some 33,000 clones; 60% to 80% of these occur just once. The top ten clones comprise roughly 4.5% of the sample. Study-wide conclusions, independent of this receptor: Increased serum interferon-beta after radiation, together with early dynamic changes in blood T cell clones, were reported to be the strongest predictors of response. After treatment with radiotherapy and ipilimumab, TCR clones that originated in tumors expanded in peripheral blood.

This clone is a singleton in its sample. Its specific antigen is unknown. The record has no base qualities; no much larger clone is one base away. This receptor was obtained from a human donor with non-small cell lung cancer whose response to radiotherapy plus ipilimumab could not be evaluated. Source: peripheral blood, taken from a patient treated with radiotherapy plus ipilimumab.

In nucleotide form, the sequence is TGTGCCAGCAGCTCACAGGGTACAAATGAAAAACTGTTTTTT. Its coded protein is CASSSQGTNEKLFF. The V gene is TRBV5-6 and the J gene is TRBJ1-4; a tentative D call is TRBD1 (6 bases match). The CDR3, cysteine through phenylalanine, is 14 amino acids long. Just CDR3 DNA is preserved here, 42 bases in frame from base 1. As encoded in the germline V gene, CDR1 is SGHDT while CDR2 is YYEEEE. V sheds 3 bases and J sheds 5 bases, leaving 11 bases between their ends.